This T cell receptor (beta chain) was observed in a study of T cells in Graves' hyperthyroidism and ophthalmopathy. On the study more broadly: Once the initial diagnosis was made, peripheral blood was obtained before any treatment. Study results and limitations: In validation, the model predicted ophthalmopathy. These predictions came a median roughly six months before onset.

This clonotype was found many times. As yet, its antigen is unknown. Amplification of TCR beta CDR3 regions was performed using RNA transcripts as template. RT-PCR in the first round (using the HTBI primer set) targeted the TCR CDR3. TCRdb re-derived calls from the multiplex PCR reads in MiXCR, one entry per CDR3 protein. The sample yields a few hundred thousand distinct CDR3 sequences, approximately 14% seen once. V lost 5 bases, J lost 2 bases, and 8 bases stayed unmatched. Germline CDR1 is DFQATT and CDR2 is SNEGSKA (reference sequence). The CDR3 runs to 15 residues. The chain couples TRBV20-1 to TRBJ2-3; 9 positions match TRBD2. Material for sequencing was blood. The receptor's source is a middle-aged woman with Graves' ophthalmopathy. The CDR3 DNA reads as TGCAGTGCTGCAAAGCGGGGGGCTTCCACAGATACGCAGTATTTT. Protein product: CSAAKRGASTDTQYF.